These T cell receptor beta chains were read from a single sample in a study of early T cells in non-severe SARS-CoV-2 infection. TCRdb called the 5' RACE reads again in MiXCR, with one record for every CDR3 protein. The sample lists 86,000 or so distinct CDR3 sequences; over 11% were seen once. The specimen was whole blood. The receptor source for this set is an adult who was a healthcare worker with PCR-confirmed SARS-CoV-2 infection or an uninfected control (not recorded which). Each CDR3 is given with its conserved first and last residue. Each record gives: J gene, clone size, D gene, V gene, CDR3 DNA, CDR3 protein. A D gene is named only where the DNA matches it firmly. Not every row has a clone size; where given, it reads once, few, many or a size class.

j_call: TRBJ2-7; clone_size: few; d_call: -; v_call: TRBV4-1; cdr3_nt: TGCGCCAGCAGCCCTTCGACAGCCTCCTACGAGCAGTACTTC; cdr3_aa: CASSPSTASYEQYF
j_call: TRBJ2-3; clone_size: -; d_call: TRBD2; v_call: TRBV4-1; cdr3_nt: TGCGCCAGCAGCCAAGATTTCGCGGGAGGCGGCACAGATACGCAGTATTTT; cdr3_aa: CASSQDFAGGGTDTQYF
j_call: TRBJ2-1; clone_size: -; d_call: TRBD2; v_call: TRBV3-1; cdr3_nt: TGTGCCAGCAGCCAGGGGACTAGCGGGAGTAATGAGCAGTTCTTC; cdr3_aa: CASSQGTSGSNEQFF
j_call: TRBJ2-7; clone_size: -; d_call: -; v_call: TRBV29-1; cdr3_nt: TGCAGCGTTGGCCCGGGACAATACGAGCAGTACTTC; cdr3_aa: CSVGPGQYEQYF
j_call: TRBJ1-2; clone_size: many; d_call: TRBD1; v_call: TRBV13; cdr3_nt: TGTGCCAGCAGCGACCGGGACAGGCCTTTTGGAGGGTATGGCTACACCTTC; cdr3_aa: CASSDRDRPFGGYGYTF
j_call: TRBJ1-1; clone_size: many; d_call: TRBD1; v_call: TRBV5-1; cdr3_nt: TGCGCCAGCAGACCATGGGACAGTATGAACACTGAAGCTTTCTTT; cdr3_aa: CASRPWDSMNTEAFF
j_call: TRBJ2-3; clone_size: -; d_call: -; v_call: TRBV20-1; cdr3_nt: TGCAGTGCTAGGATACTCGGGGATACGCAGTATTTT; cdr3_aa: CSARILGDTQYF
j_call: TRBJ2-7; clone_size: -; d_call: -; v_call: TRBV20-1; cdr3_nt: TGCAGTGCTAGAAGGTCGCGGCCTAAAAGCTCCTACGAGCAGTACTTT; cdr3_aa: CSARRSRPKSSYEQYF
j_call: TRBJ2-7; clone_size: few; d_call: -; v_call: TRBV4-1; cdr3_nt: TGCGCCAGCAGCCAAGATCCGGACCCAACCTACGAGCAGTACTTC; cdr3_aa: CASSQDPDPTYEQYF
j_call: TRBJ1-3; clone_size: few; d_call: -; v_call: TRBV6-5; cdr3_nt: TGTGCCAGCAGTTACTCGACAGTCCCGCGACCTGGAAACACCATATATTTT; cdr3_aa: CASSYSTVPRPGNTIYF
j_call: TRBJ1-1; clone_size: -; d_call: TRBD1; v_call: TRBV5-1; cdr3_nt: TGCGCCAGCAGGGGACAGGCTGAGGTGAACACTGAAGCTTTCTTT; cdr3_aa: CASRGQAEVNTEAFF
j_call: TRBJ2-1; clone_size: few; d_call: TRBD1; v_call: TRBV20-1; cdr3_nt: TGCAGTGCTATAACGACAGGGGTTTCGCATGAGCAGTTCTTC; cdr3_aa: CSAITTGVSHEQFF
j_call: TRBJ2-3; clone_size: many; d_call: -; v_call: TRBV7-2; cdr3_nt: TGTGCCAGCAGCTTCCGACCAGCAGCAGATACGCAGTATTTT; cdr3_aa: CASSFRPAADTQYF
j_call: TRBJ2-7; clone_size: -; d_call: TRBD1; v_call: TRBV12-3/TRBV12-4; cdr3_nt: TGTGCCAGCAGCCGCGCCCCGGGACAGGGGGCGCGTGAGCAGTACTTC; cdr3_aa: CASSRAPGQGAREQYF
j_call: TRBJ2-4; clone_size: many; d_call: -; v_call: TRBV2; cdr3_nt: TGTGCCAGCCGACAGGACCAAAACATTCAGTACTTC; cdr3_aa: CASRQDQNIQYF
j_call: TRBJ1-5; clone_size: few; d_call: -; v_call: TRBV28; cdr3_nt: TGTGCCAGCAGTTTCCTACCCGACAGTAGCAATCAGCCCCAGCATTTT; cdr3_aa: CASSFLPDSSNQPQHF
j_call: TRBJ1-2; clone_size: -; d_call: -; v_call: TRBV20-1; cdr3_nt: TGCAGTGCTAGACAGGGGAACTATGGCTACACCTTC; cdr3_aa: CSARQGNYGYTF
j_call: TRBJ1-2; clone_size: -; d_call: -; v_call: TRBV29-1; cdr3_nt: TGCAGCGCACAACAGCCCTCGTCCGGCTACACCTTC; cdr3_aa: CSAQQPSSGYTF
j_call: TRBJ2-2; clone_size: few; d_call: -; v_call: TRBV30; cdr3_nt: TGTGCCTGGAGTGAACAGACCCTCGGGGAGCTGTTTTTT; cdr3_aa: CAWSEQTLGELFF
j_call: TRBJ2-5; clone_size: -; d_call: -; v_call: TRBV5-1; cdr3_nt: TGCGCCAGCAGCTTGGACGGAGGATTAATATGGGAAGAGACCCAGTACTTC; cdr3_aa: CASSLDGGLIWEETQYF
j_call: TRBJ2-7; clone_size: -; d_call: -; v_call: TRBV7-9; cdr3_nt: TGTGCCAGCAGCCCGACGAGCTCCTACGAGCAGTACTTC; cdr3_aa: CASSPTSSYEQYF
j_call: TRBJ2-7; clone_size: -; d_call: -; v_call: TRBV5-6; cdr3_nt: TGTGCCAGCAGCTTAGGGGGGCGGTGGACCTACGAGCAGTACTTC; cdr3_aa: CASSLGGRWTYEQYF
j_call: TRBJ2-2; clone_size: few; d_call: -; v_call: TRBV15; cdr3_nt: TGTGCCACCAGCAGAGAACACTACACCGGGGAGCTGTTTTTT; cdr3_aa: CATSREHYTGELFF